Included here is one T cell receptor (beta chain) sequence, with context. The antigen is unknown. Data came from immunoSEQ multiplex PCR; TCRdb stores just in-frame clones and leaves some out. The table lists approximately 10,000 clones, roughly 87% of them singletons. Germline lookup yields CDR1 LGHNA and CDR2 YSLEER. This CDR3 has 15 residues. V lost 1 base and J lost 2, with 8 bases in between. The data were obtained in a study of STAT3 mutations in large granular lymphocyte leukemia. Findings of the study overall: In T-cell large granular lymphocyte leukemia, about half of patients showed multiple immunodominant subclonotypes.

This TCR was recovered from a man older than 75 with T-cell large granular lymphocyte leukemia. Some clones in this sample may be carry-over from other donors' samples. The chain recombines TRBV4-3 with TRBJ1-4; D is possibly TRBD1 (5 bases). Sequenced: peripheral blood mononuclear cells. CDR3 nucleotides: TGCGCCAGCAGCCAAGGCAGGGTCACTAATGAAAAACTGTTTTTT. This gives the protein CASSQGRVTNEKLFF.